This entry lists 5 T cell receptor beta chains sequenced from one sample in a study of OX40 agonist ivuxolimab in advanced cancers. Measured with immunoSEQ multiplex PCR; TCRdb has only the in-frame clones, and not every one. The table shows fewer than 85,000 clones, with 86% occurring only once. The sample in question was CD4+ or CD8+ T cells sorted from blood, obtained in a trial of the OX40 agonist ivuxolimab. These receptors all come from an adult with an advanced solid tumor such as melanoma, head and neck, liver or kidney cancer.

This clone occurred once. The chain has TRBV18 and TRBJ2-5; unclear D gene. There are 12 residues in the CDR3. Germline loops: CDR1 KGHSH, CDR2 LQKENI. Trimming pared 0 bases from V and 5 bases from J, leaving 4 bases between. This CDR3 is CASSPPRETQYF. The CDR3 coding sequence is TGTGCCAGCTCACCACCGAGGGAGACCCAGTACTTC.

The chain recombines TRBV9 with TRBJ1-4; D may be TRBD1 (5 bases). Trimming shortened V by 0 bases and J by 3 bases, and 9 bases separated the two germline ends. The CDR3 has 15 amino acids. CDR1 is SGDLS and CDR2 is YYNGEE in the germline V gene. The CDR3 coding sequence is TGTGCCAGCAGCGTAGATCTGGGGGCTAATGAAAAACTGTTTTTT. Translation: CASSVDLGANEKLFF.

The chain employs TRBV19 and TRBJ2-3; a weak D match, TRBD2 (6 bases). V lost 1 base and J lost 4, with 9 bases in between. The CDR3 extends over 14 amino acids. The V gene's germline CDR1 is LNHDA and CDR2 SQIVND (reference sequence). The CDR3 here is CASSIAGGADTQYF. CDR3 DNA sequence: TGTGCCAGTAGTATAGCCGGGGGAGCAGATACGCAGTATTTT.

J is TRBJ1-1 and V is TRBV18; D not certain. This CDR3 is 14 amino acids long. Germline CDR1 is KGHSH and CDR2 is LQKENI. The V end was cut by 2 bases, the J end by 3 bases, with 10 bases between. The CDR3 loop is CASSPGYGDTEAFF. Written as DNA, the CDR3 is TGTGCCAGCTCACCAGGGTATGGGGACACTGAAGCTTTCTTT.

The V and J genes are TRBV4-1 and TRBJ1-2; TRBD1 matches at 8 bases. The CDR3 spans 15 residues. Germline V gives CDR1 MGHRA, CDR2 YSYEKL. With V trimmed by 4 bases and J by 8 bases, 12 bases remained unmatched. The CDR3 region is CASSRPLGQGFGYTF. The CDR3 region has the DNA TGCGCCAGCAGCCGCCCCCTCGGACAGGGATTCGGCTACACCTTC.